Listed below are T cell receptor beta chains from one sample, sequenced in a study of control samples from healthy donors and cancer patients. Using immunoSEQ multiplex PCR, the repertoire was profiled, and TCRdb retains in-frame clones only, with some absent. The sample records some 130,000 clones, more than 90% being singletons. Sequenced: blood. These TCRs come from a man aged 18-30 years in good health. CDR3s include the opening cysteine and the closing phenylalanine or tryptophan. The order of the fields is CDR3 length, V gene, CDR3 protein.

>12|TRBV3-1/TRBV3-2
CASSPSTDTQYF
>16|TRBV5-1
CASSPDGALYNSPLHF
>16|TRBV18
CASSPPVGQGSSEQFF
>15|TRBV5-4
CASSLGGSGGETQYF
>15|TRBV9
CASSITGGGTGELFF
>14|TRBV30
CASTWRGYFNEQFF
>14|TRBV27
CASSLPSPNSPLHF
>15|TRBV11-2
CASSNWDRETDTQYF
>14|TRBV2
CASSVRDPSYGYTF
>17|TRBV15
CATSRGRYRGENYGYTF
>18|TRBV5-5
CASSLAGGQGARGSPLHF
>15|TRBV6-5
CASSARGDGGGEQYF
>16|TRBV5-4
CASSLRGDSSYNEQFF
>15|TRBV5-1
CASSWGPDRDTEAFF
>11|TRBV2
CASNRVDEQFF
>17|TRBV4-1
CASSRTAPGSGTDTQYF
>13|TRBV11-3
CASSRGHADTQYF
>14|TRBV18
CASSPPSGSQPQHF
>13|TRBV6-6
CASSSQGGTEAFF
>13|TRBV7-9
CASSQWTDYEQYF
>12|TRBV29-1
CSVGWTNYGYTF
>16|TRBV19
CASSILVPPSDYGYTF